A selection of T cell receptor beta chains follows, all from one sample in a study of blood T cell repertoires in COVID-19. Measured with immunoSEQ multiplex PCR; TCRdb has only the in-frame clones, and not every one. The repertoire holds about 320,000 clones, with about 82% as singletons. Sequencing was performed on peripheral blood. These receptors were obtained from a human donor in a cohort sampled during active COVID-19. CDR3s include the opening cysteine and the closing phenylalanine or tryptophan. A D gene is named only where the DNA matches it firmly. The size entry is marked missing in some rows and otherwise reads once, few, many or a size class.

TRBD1 TRBJ2-5 TRBV28 few TGTGCCAGCAGTCCACACACAGGGGGCGGGGAGACCCAGTACTTC CASSPHTGGGETQYF
TRBD2 TRBJ2-3 TRBV7-2 - TGTGCCAGCTGTCGGGGGGGCAGCACAGATACGCAGTATTTT CASCRGGSTDTQYF
TRBD2 TRBJ2-5 TRBV18 - TGTGCCAGCTCACCAAGACTAGCCGGCGGGGAGACCCAGTACTTC CASSPRLAGGETQYF
TRBD1 TRBJ2-7 TRBV3-1/TRBV3-2 - TGTGCCAGCAGCCAAGATGATATGGGACAGGGGGCCTACGAGCAGTACTTC CASSQDDMGQGAYEQYF
- TRBJ1-2 TRBV3-1/TRBV3-2 - TGTGCCAGCAGCCGGGGGGGCTATGGCTACACCTTC CASSRGGYGYTF
- TRBJ2-3 TRBV18 - TGTGCCACCAATCGGGTCCCTAGCACAGATACGCAGTATTTT CATNRVPSTDTQYF
- TRBJ2-1 TRBV11-1 - TGTGCCAGCAGCTTAATCTCCGATGAGCAGTTCTTC CASSLISDEQFF
- TRBJ1-6 TRBV5-5 few TGTGCCAGCAGCTTTGGACAGTCCTATAATTCACCCCTCCACTTT CASSFGQSYNSPLHF
TRBD1 TRBJ1-5 TRBV30 once TGTGCCTGGAGTGTACTGGGACAGGGCCAGCATTTT CAWSVLGQGQHF
- TRBJ2-2 TRBV12-5 - TGTGCTAGTGGTGTCGTGAACACCGGGGAGCTGTTTTTT CASGVVNTGELFF
- TRBJ2-7 TRBV18 - TGTGCCAGCTCACCAGGGACGGGAGAATACTACGAGCAGTACTTC CASSPGTGEYYEQYF
TRBD1 TRBJ2-7 TRBV18 - TGTGCCAGCTCACCACCCCGGGACAGGGGGAGGAACGAGCAGTACTTC CASSPPRDRGRNEQYF
- TRBJ2-2 TRBV15 - TGTGCCACCAGCAGGTCAACCGGGACACAGAACACCGGGGAGCTGTTTTTT CATSRSTGTQNTGELFF
- TRBJ1-3 TRBV7-2 - TGTGCCAGCAGCCGCAGGGGCTCTGGAAACACCATATATTTT CASSRRGSGNTIYF
TRBD1 TRBJ1-1 TRBV5-5 - TGTGCCAGCAGCCTGCCGGGACAGGCTGATGAAGCTTTCTTT CASSLPGQADEAFF
- TRBJ1-5 TRBV6-5 few TGTGCCAGCAGATACAGCACTAGCAATCAGCCCCAGCATTTT CASRYSTSNQPQHF
- TRBJ2-7 TRBV7-8 - TGTGCCAGCCACTTTACTTCAGGGGTCAACGAGCAGTACTTC CASHFTSGVNEQYF
- TRBJ2-3 TRBV18 few TGTGCCAGCTCAAAGTCCACAGATAGCACAGATACGCAGTATTTT CASSKSTDSTDTQYF
TRBD1 TRBJ1-2 TRBV5-1 - TGCGCCAGCAGCCCCCGGGACAGTAACTATGGCTACACCTTC CASSPRDSNYGYTF
TRBD1 TRBJ1-2 TRBV6-6 - TGTGCCAGCAGTACCGGGACAGGGGGCGCTAACTATGGCTACACCTTC CASSTGTGGANYGYTF
- TRBJ2-3 TRBV6-1 - TGTGCCAGCAGTGAGGATGCCGGGGGATCTAGCACAGATACGCAGTATTTT CASSEDAGGSSTDTQYF
- TRBJ1-4 TRBV7-9 once TGTGCCAGCAGCCCCGATAGAGGGTTTGATAAACTGTTTTTT CASSPDRGFDKLFF
- TRBJ2-3 TRBV6-5 - TGTGCCAGCAGTTATTCGGTCGGAGGGACAGATACGCAGTATTTT CASSYSVGGTDTQYF
- TRBJ2-3 TRBV19 - TGTGCCAGTAGCCCCGGGACAGATACGCAGTATTTT CASSPGTDTQYF
- TRBJ1-2 TRBV5-1 once TGCGCCAGCAGCTTGGCCGTGGGAGGTTATGGCTACACCTTC CASSLAVGGYGYTF
- TRBJ1-4 TRBV12-3/TRBV12-4 few TGTGCCAGCAGCTCTAATGAAAAACTGTTTTTT CASSSNEKLFF
- TRBJ2-7 TRBV21-1 - TGTGCCAGCAGCGAAGGGGAGCCGCCCGACGAGCAGTACTTC CASSEGEPPDEQYF
- TRBJ1-1 TRBV6-5 - TGTGCCAGCAGTACACAGGGAAAAGACACTGAAGCTTTCTTT CASSTQGKDTEAFF
- TRBJ2-1 TRBV20-1 - TGCAGTGCTAGCAGTTTTAATGAGCAGTTCTTC CSASSFNEQFF
TRBD1 TRBJ1-6 TRBV4-2 few TGTGCCAGCAGCCGGGACAGGGTTTCACCCCTCCACTTT CASSRDRVSPLHF
- TRBJ1-4 TRBV11-2 - TGTGCCAGCAGCCTGGCAGGAACGAATGAAAAACTGTTTTTT CASSLAGTNEKLFF
TRBD1 TRBJ2-5 TRBV7-9 - TGTGCCAGCAGCGGACAGGGGTTGTGGGAGACCCAGTACTTC CASSGQGLWETQYF
- TRBJ2-1 TRBV5-8 - TGTGCCAGCAGCTTCCCGCCCACCTACTCCTACAATGAGCAGTTCTTC CASSFPPTYSYNEQFF